Below are 2 T cell receptor beta chains sequenced from a single sample in a study of blood T cell repertoires in COVID-19. Only in-frame clones appear in the TCRdb table, and some are missing; sequencing was by immunoSEQ multiplex PCR. The repertoire consists of 300,000 to 400,000 clones, with roughly 90% occurring once and the leading ten covering over 0.9%. Source material: PBMCs or T cells enriched from blood (not recorded which). The receptors originated from a woman in her 30s with acute COVID-19.

This chain connects TRBV10-1 to TRBJ2-1; 11 nucleotides align to TRBD1. This CDR3 has 16 residues. Germline lookup yields CDR1 WNHNN and CDR2 SYGVQD (reference sequence). The J segment lost 2 bases and the V segment lost 4 bases, leaving 4 bases of the junction unmatched. In DNA, the CDR3 is TGCGCCAGCAGTGGCGGGGGACAGGGGGCCTACAATGAGCAGTTCTTC. Translating it yields CASSGGGQGAYNEQFF.

This chain uses TRBV2 with TRBJ1-6; 7 nucleotides agree with TRBD1. CDR3 length: 18 amino acids. With 5 bases clipped from V and 4 bases from J, the junction kept 14 bases outside the gene matches. CDR1 and CDR2 (germline): SNHLY, FYNNEI. The CDR3 DNA follows: TGTGCCAGCAGTCAAGAGCCCCCGGGACAGCAGTATAATTCACCCCTCCACTTT. Its translation is CASSQEPPGQQYNSPLHF.